A selection of T cell receptor beta chains follows, all from one sample in a study of early T cells in non-severe SARS-CoV-2 infection. TCRdb used MiXCR to reprocess the 5' RACE reads, holding one entry per CDR3 protein. The sample has fewer than 40,000 distinct CDR3 sequences, roughly 6.6% seen once. Source material: whole blood. The receptors originated from an adult who was a healthcare worker with PCR-confirmed SARS-CoV-2 infection or an uninfected control (not recorded which). Each CDR3 is given with its conserved first and last residue. The D gene is left open where the match is weak. Clone size is given for some rows only: seen once, a few or many times, or a class if the clone is expanded.

15 TRBJ2-2 TRBD1 many TRBV7-3 TGTGCCAGCAGCTTGGGACAGGGTAACACCGGGGAGCTGTTTTTT CASSLGQGNTGELFF
15 TRBJ2-7 . . TRBV4-1 TGCGCCAGCAGCCAAGATCACCTGGGGAGGTTCGAGCAGTACTTC CASSQDHLGRFEQYF
17 TRBJ1-5 TRBD1 many TRBV6-1 TGTGCCAGCTCTTGGGAACAGGGGCCACTTAGCAATCAGCCCCAGCATTTT CASSWEQGPLSNQPQHF
12 TRBJ1-2 . many TRBV12-5 TGTGCTAGTGACCCAGGGCAGGGTGGCTACACCTTC CASDPGQGGYTF
14 TRBJ1-6 . many TRBV20-1 TGCAGTGCTAGGTCCTTGACCGCTAATTCACCCCTCCACTTT CSARSLTANSPLHF
13 TRBJ2-7 TRBD1 many TRBV20-1 TGCAGTGTAGAGGACAGGGCAACCTACGAGCAGTACTTC CSVEDRATYEQYF
14 TRBJ2-3 . many TRBV7-8 TGTGCCAGCAGCTTAACCCTCAGCACAGATACGCAGTATTTT CASSLTLSTDTQYF
16 TRBJ2-3 . . TRBV27 TGTGCCAGCAGTTTAAACGTAGGTGGTTATTCAGATACGCAGTATTTT CASSLNVGGYSDTQYF
13 TRBJ1-6 . medium-sized TRBV27 TGTGCCAGCAGTTTAGAGCCCTATTCACCCCTCCACTTT CASSLEPYSPLHF
16 TRBJ2-5 TRBD1 many TRBV7-3 TGTGCCAGCAGCCCCGGCCCGGGACAGGGGGCAGGGACCCAGTACTTC CASSPGPGQGAGTQYF
15 TRBJ2-7 . many TRBV28 TGTGCCAGCAGTACCAATCATCCAGGGACCTACGAGCAGTACTTC CASSTNHPGTYEQYF
15 TRBJ1-5 . . TRBV7-8 TGTGCCAGCAGCTTAGGGACATTCGCAAATCAGCCCCAGCATTTT CASSLGTFANQPQHF
15 TRBJ2-1 . many TRBV5-1 TGCGCCAGCAGCAAAGAGACAGGAGGTCGGGGTGAGCAGTTCTTC CASSKETGGRGEQFF
15 TRBJ1-2 TRBD1 many TRBV29-1 TGCAGCGTTGAAGGCCCCCTCGGACAGGGGGGCGGCTACACCTTC CSVEGPLGQGGGYTF
13 TRBJ2-5 TRBD1 few TRBV7-6 TGTGCCAGCAGCTTAACAGGGGCAGAGACCCAGTACTTC CASSLTGAETQYF
17 TRBJ2-2 TRBD2 few TRBV6-2/TRBV6-3 TGTGCCAGCAGGAGGACTAGCGGGAGCCAGAGCACCGGGGAGCTGTTTTTT CASRRTSGSQSTGELFF
15 TRBJ2-3 TRBD2 many TRBV24-1 TGTGCCATTAGTAGCGGGAGTGGTCCCACAGATACGCAGTATTTT CAISSGSGPTDTQYF